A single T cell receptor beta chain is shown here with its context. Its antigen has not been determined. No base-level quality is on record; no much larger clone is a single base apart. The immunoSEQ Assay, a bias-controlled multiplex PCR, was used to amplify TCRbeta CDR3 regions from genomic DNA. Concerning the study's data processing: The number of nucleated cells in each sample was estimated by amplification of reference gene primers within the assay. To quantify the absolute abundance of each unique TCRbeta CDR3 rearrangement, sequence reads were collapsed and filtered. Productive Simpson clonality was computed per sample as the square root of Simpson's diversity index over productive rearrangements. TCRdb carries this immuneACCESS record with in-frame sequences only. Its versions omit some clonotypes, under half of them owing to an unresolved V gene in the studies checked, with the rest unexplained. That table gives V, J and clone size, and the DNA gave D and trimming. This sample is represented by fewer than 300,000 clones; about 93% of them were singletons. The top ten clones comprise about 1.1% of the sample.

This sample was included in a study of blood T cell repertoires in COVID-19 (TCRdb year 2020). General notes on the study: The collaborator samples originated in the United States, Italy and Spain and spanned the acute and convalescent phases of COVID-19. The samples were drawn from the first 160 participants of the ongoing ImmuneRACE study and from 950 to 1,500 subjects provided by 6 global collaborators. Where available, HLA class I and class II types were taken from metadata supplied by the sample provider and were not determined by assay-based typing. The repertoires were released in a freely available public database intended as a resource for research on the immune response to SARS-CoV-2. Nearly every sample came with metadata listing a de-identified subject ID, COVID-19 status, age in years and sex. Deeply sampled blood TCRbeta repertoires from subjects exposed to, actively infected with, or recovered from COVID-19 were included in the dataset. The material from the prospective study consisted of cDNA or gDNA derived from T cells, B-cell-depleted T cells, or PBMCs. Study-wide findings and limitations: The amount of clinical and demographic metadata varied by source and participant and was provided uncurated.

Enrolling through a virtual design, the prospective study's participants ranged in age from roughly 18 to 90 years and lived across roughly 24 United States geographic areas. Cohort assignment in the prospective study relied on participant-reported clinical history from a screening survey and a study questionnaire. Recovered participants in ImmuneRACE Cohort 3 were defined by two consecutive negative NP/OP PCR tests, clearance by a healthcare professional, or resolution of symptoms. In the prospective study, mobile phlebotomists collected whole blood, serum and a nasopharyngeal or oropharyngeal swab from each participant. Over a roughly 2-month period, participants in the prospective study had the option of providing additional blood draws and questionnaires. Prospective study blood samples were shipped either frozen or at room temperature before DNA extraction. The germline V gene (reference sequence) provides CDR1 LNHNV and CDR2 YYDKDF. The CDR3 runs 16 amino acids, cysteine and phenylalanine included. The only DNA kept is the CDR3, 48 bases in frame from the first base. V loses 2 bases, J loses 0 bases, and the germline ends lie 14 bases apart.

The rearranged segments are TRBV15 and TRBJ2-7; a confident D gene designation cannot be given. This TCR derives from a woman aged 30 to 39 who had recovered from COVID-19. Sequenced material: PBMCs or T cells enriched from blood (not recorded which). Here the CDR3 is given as CATSRPFPLSSYEQYF. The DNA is TGTGCCACCAGCAGACCTTTCCCACTGAGCTCCTACGAGCAGTACTTC.